A selection of T cell receptor beta chains follows, all from one sample in a study of vaccination effects on CD4 cells after COVID-19. Data came from immunoSEQ multiplex PCR; TCRdb stores just in-frame clones and leaves some out. Of about 20,000 clones listed, approximately 72% are singletons. Antigens of these TCRs are unknown. The material sequenced was CD4+ T cells from PBMCs cultured with HCoV-NL63 spike peptides, taken before COVID-19 vaccination. The receptors originated from a human donor who received a COVID-19 vaccine. Both conserved end residues are part of each CDR3. D genes are given only for firm matches. Only part of the rows carry a size: once, few, many, or a class if the clone is expanded.

>TRBD2|TRBV24-1|TRBJ2-1|16|.
CATSDLLAGVFNEQFF
TGTGCCACCAGTGATTTGCTGGCGGGAGTTTTCAATGAGCAGTTCTTC
>.|TRBV6-2/TRBV6-3|TRBJ2-7|20|.
CASSLKNKTSRDRTSYEQYF
TGTGCCAGCAGTCTGAAGAACAAAACATCAAGGGACCGCACGTCCTACGAGCAGTACTTC
>.|TRBV7-8|TRBJ1-2|13|.
CASSWAGNYGYTF
TGTGCCAGCAGCTGGGCAGGGAACTATGGCTACACCTTC
>.|TRBV2|TRBJ2-7|15|few
CASSEGRRPWGEQYF
TGTGCCAGCAGTGAAGGGCGCCGGCCTTGGGGCGAGCAGTACTTC
>TRBD2|TRBV3-1/TRBV3-2|TRBJ2-1|19|few
CASSRRPPVLAGALGEQFF
TGTGCCAGCAGCCGGAGGCCTCCGGTACTAGCGGGAGCTTTGGGAGAGCAGTTCTTC
>TRBD2|TRBV7-9|TRBJ2-7|16|.
CASSQRGAGNSYEQYF
TGTGCCAGCAGCCAAAGGGGAGCGGGGAACTCCTACGAGCAGTACTTC
>TRBD1|TRBV7-9|TRBJ1-1|15|few
CASSPNRGVNTEAFF
TGTGCCAGCAGCCCAAACAGGGGCGTGAACACTGAAGCTTTCTTT
>.|TRBV11-2|TRBJ1-5|16|.
CASSLRSAGGDQPQHF
TGTGCCAGCAGCTTAAGATCGGCGGGGGGGGATCAGCCCCAGCATTTT
>TRBD1|TRBV6-5|TRBJ1-2|15|.
CASVETGLIFNGYTF
TGTGCCAGCGTGGAGACAGGGCTGATCTTTAATGGCTACACCTTC
>.|TRBV2|TRBJ2-5|13|.
CASSVRLQETQYF
TGTGCCAGCAGTGTTAGACTACAAGAGACCCAGTACTTC
>TRBD1|TRBV19|TRBJ1-5|12|.
CASRDRGQPQHF
TGTGCCAGTAGAGACAGGGGGCAGCCCCAGCATTTT
>.|TRBV18|TRBJ1-1|15|.
CASSPPMGLGFGAFF
TGTGCCAGCTCACCTCCGATGGGGTTAGGGTTTGGGGCTTTCTTT
>.|TRBV4-2|TRBJ2-7|14|.
CASSQDLSIYEQYF
TGTGCCAGCAGCCAAGACCTGTCCATCTACGAGCAGTACTTC
>TRBD1|TRBV6-2/TRBV6-3|TRBJ1-3|16|.
CASSYFRDSFSNTIYF
TGTGCCAGCAGTTACTTCCGGGACAGCTTTTCGAACACCATATATTTT
>TRBD1|TRBV6-5|TRBJ2-7|15|.
CASSSPGQGVYEQYF
TGTGCCAGCAGTTCTCCGGGACAGGGGGTATACGAGCAGTACTTC
>.|TRBV19|TRBJ1-3|14|medium-sized
CASSRSGTGNTIYF
TGTGCCAGTTCCCGGAGCGGCACTGGAAACACCATATATTTT
>.|TRBV5-1|TRBJ2-1|14|.
CASSLQDSYNEQFF
TGCGCCAGCAGCTTGCAGGACTCCTACAATGAGCAGTTCTTC
>TRBD1|TRBV6-5|TRBJ2-2|15|.
CASRQTGGASGELFF
TGTGCCAGCAGACAGACAGGGGGCGCTTCCGGGGAGCTGTTTTTT
>TRBD2|TRBV6-5|TRBJ2-7|14|.
CASSRSGGSYEQYF
TGTGCCAGCAGTAGAAGCGGGGGCTCCTACGAGCAGTACTTC
>TRBD2|TRBV5-1|TRBJ2-1|16|.
CASRKGLAASYNEQFF
TGCGCCAGCAGAAAAGGACTAGCGGCCTCCTACAATGAGCAGTTCTTC
>.|TRBV4-1|TRBJ2-3|14|.
CASSLGKTTDTQYF
TGCGCCAGCAGCCTCGGGAAGACCACAGATACGCAGTATTTT
>.|TRBV2|TRBJ2-5|15|.
CASSPWGGLQETQYF
TGTGCCAGCAGTCCGTGGGGGGGGCTCCAAGAGACCCAGTACTTC